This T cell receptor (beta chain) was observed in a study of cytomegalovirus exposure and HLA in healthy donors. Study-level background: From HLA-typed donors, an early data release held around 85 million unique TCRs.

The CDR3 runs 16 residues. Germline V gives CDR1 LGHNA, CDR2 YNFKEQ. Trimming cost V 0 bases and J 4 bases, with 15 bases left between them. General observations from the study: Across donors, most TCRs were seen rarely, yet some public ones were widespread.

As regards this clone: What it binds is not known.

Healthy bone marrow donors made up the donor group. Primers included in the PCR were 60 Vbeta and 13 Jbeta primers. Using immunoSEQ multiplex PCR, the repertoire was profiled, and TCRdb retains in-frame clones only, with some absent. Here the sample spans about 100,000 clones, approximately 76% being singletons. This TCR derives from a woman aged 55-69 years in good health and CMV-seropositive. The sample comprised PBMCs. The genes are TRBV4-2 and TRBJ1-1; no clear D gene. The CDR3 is CASSQDFVVSGTEAFF. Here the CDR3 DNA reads TGTGCCAGCAGCCAAGATTTTGTGGTAAGCGGCACTGAAGCTTTCTTT.